Presented here are 29 T cell receptor beta chains from one specimen sequenced in a study of blood T cell repertoires in COVID-19. Clones were read by immunoSEQ multiplex PCR, and TCRdb kept only the in-frame ones, dropping some. The sample yields about 110,000 clones, less than 90% seen once. The sample taken for sequencing was peripheral blood. The receptors stem from a woman aged 55-70 years with acute or convalescent COVID-19.

J is TRBJ1-5 and V is TRBV28; D ambiguous. The CDR3 covers 14 residues. Trimming removed 4 bases from V and 7 bases from J, with 14 bases in between. Germline CDR1 MDHEN, CDR2 SYDVKM. The CDR3 DNA follows: TGTGCCAGCAGTTACAGCGGGTTAGCGCAGCCCCAGCATTTT. Its protein is CASSYSGLAQPQHF.

The V gene is TRBV14, the J gene TRBJ2-4; 11 nucleotides agree with TRBD1. The J segment lost 0 bases and the V segment lost 3 bases, leaving 1 base of the junction unmatched. This CDR3 contains 16 residues. CDR1 SGHDN and CDR2 FVKESK come from the germline V gene. CDR3 loop: CASSHGTGGAKNIQYF. CDR3 bases: TGTGCCAGCAGCCACGGGACAGGGGGAGCCAAAAACATTCAGTACTTC.

The chain recombines TRBV18 with TRBJ1-1; 8 bases are shared with TRBD1. CDR3 length: 15 residues. In germline, CDR1 is KGHSH, CDR2 LQKENI. With 3 bases clipped from V and 4 bases from J, the junction kept 7 bases outside the gene matches. CDR3 sequence: CASSPSQGARTEAFF. CDR3 nucleotides: TGTGCCAGCTCACCTTCTCAGGGGGCTCGCACTGAAGCTTTCTTT.

The gene calls are TRBV2 and TRBJ2-1, with TRBD2 matching 12 bases. Germline values: CDR1 SNHLY, CDR2 FYNNEI. The CDR3 has 14 residues. Trimming cost V 6 bases and J 8 bases; bases outside gene matches: 5. The CDR3 sequence is CASSLAGGRDEQFF. The CDR3 DNA reads TGTGCCAGCAGCCTAGCGGGAGGGCGGGATGAGCAGTTCTTC.

With respect to this clone: A junction boundary mismatches the germline segment, possibly from a read error. The chain joins TRBV18 to TRBJ2-7; unclear D gene. From germline, CDR1 is KGHSH and CDR2 LQKENI. The CDR3 extends over 13 amino acids. The CDR3 region is CASSPLSSLPSHF. CDR3 coding DNA: TGTGCCAGCTCACCACTCTCGAGTCTCCCGTCGCACTTC.

The rearrangement joins TRBV4-1 to TRBJ1-2; D unclear. Germline V gene data show CDR1 as MGHRA and CDR2 as YSYEKL. Trimming cost V 3 bases and J 4 bases, with 15 bases left between them. There are 15 residues in the CDR3. The CDR3 DNA sequence: TGCGCCAGCAGCCATCTCGGGCAGGAGGTCTATGGCTACACCTTC. It encodes CASSHLGQEVYGYTF.

J is TRBJ2-7 and V is TRBV29-1; 10 nucleotides agree with TRBD1. V lost 7 bases and J lost 3; bases outside the gene matches: 6. The CDR3 has 13 residues. Germline loops: CDR1 SQVTM, CDR2 ANQGSEA. CDR3 nucleotide sequence: TGCAGCGCTTCCGGGACAGGGGACTACGAGCAGTACTTC. It yields the protein CSASGTGDYEQYF.

This clone was counted a single time. V and J are TRBV11-2 and TRBJ2-7, with 7 bases lining up with TRBD1. V dropped 4 bases and J dropped 4; count of bases not matched to a gene: 7. The CDR3 length is 14 residues. Looked up from germline, CDR1 is SGHAT and CDR2 is FQNNGV. Here the CDR3 DNA reads TGTGCCAGCAGCTCAACGGGACAGCAATACGAGCAGTACTTC. Encoded protein: CASSSTGQQYEQYF.

This clone was observed a handful of times. This chain links TRBV28 with TRBJ1-2; no clear D gene. Trimming removed 5 bases at V and 8 bases at J, with 15 bases between. Germline CDR1 and CDR2: MDHEN and SYDVKM. CDR3 length equals 13 residues. CDR3 DNA sequence: TGTGCCAGCAGTGTGGCGGGAGGAATCGGCTACACCTTC. Translated: CASSVAGGIGYTF.

The chain couples TRBV7-8 to TRBJ1-4; D is perhaps TRBD1 (6 bases). V was shortened by 4 bases and J by 12 bases, with 12 bases between the two germline ends. In germline, CDR1 is SGHVS, CDR2 FQNEAQ. This CDR3 has 12 amino acids. The CDR3 bases are TGTGCCAGCAGCTCGGACCGGACAGAACTGTTTTTT. This translates into CASSSDRTELFF.

The chain couples TRBV6-2 or TRBV6-3 to TRBJ2-3; D not certain. CDR1 is MNHEY and CDR2 is SVGEGT in the germline V gene. V was shortened by 4 bases and J by 0 bases, with 5 bases between the two germline ends. CDR3 size: 13 residues. The CDR3 here is CASSSPSTDTQYF. The CDR3 region has the DNA TGTGCCAGCAGTTCTCCCAGCACAGATACGCAGTATTTT.

This sequence joins TRBV10-2 and TRBJ1-2; D is undetermined. Trimming took 2 bases from V and 0 from J, leaving 7 bases between them. The CDR3 totals 14 residues. Germline V CDR1 and CDR2: WSHSY, SAAADI. CDR3 residues: CASSETQTNYGYTF. DNA for the CDR3: TGCGCCAGCAGTGAGACACAAACTAACTATGGCTACACCTTC.

This clone has a handful of counts. CDR3 DNA sequence: TGCGCCAGCAGCCAAAACGCGGGAAAGGGCTACGAGCAGTACTTC. Amino acid sequence: CASSQNAGKGYEQYF. The gene calls are TRBV4-3 and TRBJ2-7, with D tentatively TRBD2 (6 bases). This CDR3 has 15 residues. V was cut by 2 bases and J by 3 bases, with 14 bases left in between. Germline V gene sequence: CDR1 LGHNA, CDR2 YSLEER.

The rearrangement uses TRBV9 and TRBJ2-1, with 8 positions matching TRBD2. Germline V gene data show CDR1 as SGDLS and CDR2 as YYNGEE. This CDR3 has 15 residues. V shed 4 bases and J 2 bases; nucleotides not matched to a gene: 5. CDR3 region: CASSQSGSTYNEQFF. CDR3 DNA sequence: TGTGCCAGCAGCCAGAGCGGGAGCACCTACAATGAGCAGTTCTTC.

The V and J genes are TRBV7-2 and TRBJ2-1; 7 bases align to TRBD1. There are 15 residues in the CDR3. Trimming removed 3 bases from V and 8 bases from J; junction bases left unmatched: 10. Germline CDR1 reads SGHTA; CDR2 reads FQGNSA. The CDR3 spells CASSFTQRQGHEQFF. In nucleotides, the CDR3 is TGTGCCAGCAGCTTCACGCAGAGACAGGGCCATGAGCAGTTCTTC.

CDR3 coding DNA: TGTGCCAGCAGCCGCGACCCGACAAAAACTGAGCAGTTCTTC. Residues: CASSRDPTKTEQFF. The chain has TRBV6-5 and TRBJ2-1, with D unclear. The V gene lost 6 bases and the J gene lost 9 bases, with 18 bases spanning the gap. The CDR3 totals 14 residues. Per the germline V gene, CDR1 is MNHEY and CDR2 is SVGAGI.

The J gene is TRBJ1-5, the V gene TRBV2; 7 bases map to TRBD1. This CDR3 has 14 amino acids. The junction had 3 bases not matched to a gene; V was cut back by 5 bases and J by 2 bases. CDR1 SNHLY and CDR2 FYNNEI come from the germline V gene. The CDR3, as DNA: TGTGCCAGCAGTCGGACAGGAGGCAATCAGCCCCAGCATTTT. This translates into CASSRTGGNQPQHF.

The table lists this clone with a count of one. CDR3 sequence reads: CASSSLVGLARGNEQFF. The CDR3 DNA reads as TGTGCCAGCAGCTCCTTAGTCGGGCTAGCTAGAGGCAATGAGCAGTTCTTC. V is TRBV7-9 and J is TRBJ2-1; tentatively, D is TRBD2 (5 bases). The V and J ends lost 4 bases and 6 bases respectively, with 22 bases between them. Germline values: CDR1 SEHNR, CDR2 FQNEAQ (reference sequence). CDR3 length: 17 amino acids. Complete variable domain (other parts from reference TRBV7-9 and TRBJ2-1): DTGVSQNPRHKITKRGQNVTFRCDPISEHNRLYWYRQTLGQGPEFLTYFQNEAQLEKSRLLSDRFSAERPKGSFSTLEIQRTEQGDSAMYLCASSSLVGLARGNEQFFGPGTRLTVL.

V usage is TRBV12-3 or TRBV12-4 and J usage is TRBJ1-4; D perhaps matches TRBD1 (5 bases). This CDR3 contains 13 residues. Trimming left V 8 bases short and J 11 bases short, with 18 bases between. Written as DNA, the CDR3 is TGTGCCAGCCGAATAGCGGGGGTTGGGAAACTGTTTTTT. Protein product: CASRIAGVGKLFF.

The chain uses TRBV6-5 and TRBJ1-1; D is perhaps TRBD1 (5 bases). The CDR3 runs to 13 residues. V was pared by 6 bases and J by 5 bases, with 13 bases between. Germline V gene sequence: CDR1 MNHEY, CDR2 SVGAGI. CDR3 loop: CASRLPGGTEAFF. CDR3 DNA sequence: TGTGCCAGCAGGTTGCCCGGGGGAACTGAAGCTTTCTTT.

This clone was counted a single time. The chain joins TRBV27 to TRBJ2-7; TRBD1 matches at 9 bases. The V and J ends lost 5 bases and 5 bases, in that order; junction bases with no gene match: 4. This CDR3 spans 13 amino acids. CDR1 MNHEY and CDR2 SMNVEV come from the germline V gene (reference sequence). The CDR3 sequence: CASSPRQGDEQYF. CDR3 bases: TGTGCCAGCAGTCCTCGACAGGGGGACGAGCAGTACTTC.

V usage is TRBV28 and J usage is TRBJ2-6; D perhaps matches TRBD1 (5 bases). The CDR3 has 15 amino acids. Germline V CDR1 and CDR2: MDHEN, SYDVKM. V lost 6 bases, J lost 9 bases, and 18 bases lay in between. The CDR3 is CASSPTSDRNNVLTF. Here the CDR3 DNA reads TGTGCCAGCAGCCCTACCTCTGACAGAAACAACGTCCTGACTTTC.

The chain uses TRBV3-1 (or the pseudogene TRBV3-2) and TRBJ1-3; tentatively, D is TRBD1 (5 bases). The CDR3 spans 17 residues. Germline assignment: CDR1 LGHDT and CDR2 YNNKEL (reference sequence). V gave up 1 base and J gave up 0 bases, with 13 bases separating them. CDR3 in amino acids: CASSQVYSGLSGNTIYF. Written as DNA, the CDR3 is TGTGCCAGCAGCCAAGTATATTCGGGACTCTCTGGAAACACCATATATTTT.

This chain links TRBV6-2 or TRBV6-3 with TRBJ2-2; maybe TRBD1 (5 bases). CDR3 size: 17 residues. The V gene's germline CDR1 is MNHEY and CDR2 SVGEGT. V was clipped by 0 bases and J by 1 base, with 12 bases between them. This CDR3 is CASSYSTDAVNTGELFF. The CDR3 DNA reads TGTGCCAGCAGTTACTCGACAGATGCGGTGAACACCGGGGAGCTGTTTTTT.

This clone has just a few counts. The rearrangement uses TRBV6-5 and TRBJ1-6; D is unresolved. V gave up 7 bases and J gave up 9 bases, with 19 bases separating them. This CDR3 comprises 15 residues. Germline values: CDR1 MNHEY, CDR2 SVGAGI. CDR3 DNA: TGTGCCAGCAAGCCCGGGGTAGGAACAATTTCACCCCTCCACTTT. Translation gives CASKPGVGTISPLHF.

The chain recombines TRBV29-1 with TRBJ2-7; possible D gene TRBD2, 6 bases. CDR1 is SQVTM, CDR2 ANQGSEA, per germline. Trimming took 3 bases from V and 3 from J, leaving 12 bases between them. This CDR3 is built from 13 residues. As DNA, the CDR3 is TGCAGCGTTGAGACGGGAGATGGCTACGAGCAGTACTTC. Amino acid sequence: CSVETGDGYEQYF.

The rearrangement links TRBV6-2 or TRBV6-3 to TRBJ2-5; 12 positions agree with TRBD2. Germline assignment: CDR1 MNHEY and CDR2 SVGEGT. Trimming at V came to 2 bases and at J to 5 bases, leaving 6 bases not matched to a gene. This CDR3 contains 16 residues. The CDR3 DNA reads TGTGCCAGCAGTTACCTAGCGGGGGGGCCGTCGGAGACCCAGTACTTC. Protein product: CASSYLAGGPSETQYF.

The chain carries TRBV10-3 and TRBJ2-2; 9 positions agree with TRBD2. CDR3 length equals 15 residues. CDR1 is ENHRY, CDR2 SYGVKD, per germline. The trim removed 8 bases at V and 7 bases at J, leaving 11 bases unmatched. CDR3 residues: CAISDPGLAGGELFF. CDR3 DNA: TGTGCCATCTCCGATCCGGGACTAGCTGGCGGGGAGCTGTTTTTT.

Concerning this clone itself: Other DNA sequences of this sample code for an identical CDR3. This sequence joins TRBV5-1 and TRBJ2-3; the D is unclear. In germline, CDR1 is SGHRS, CDR2 YFSETQ. CDR3 size: 12 residues. V was cut by 2 bases and J by 3 bases, with 4 bases left in between. CDR3 sequence: CASSFLTDTQYF. In nucleotides, the CDR3 is TGCGCCAGCAGCTTCTTAACAGATACGCAGTATTTT.